These 9 T cell receptor beta chains were sequenced from one sample in a study of regulatory T cells. The PCR used 52 TRBV and 13 TRBJ primers. Sequencing used immunoSEQ multiplex PCR; TCRdb keeps in-frame clones, though not all of them. Of 15,000 to 20,000 clones in the sample, more than 85% were seen once. The sample comprised CD8+ T cells sorted from blood. These receptors were collected from a person under 35 with CD3G deficiency.

The genes are TRBV9 and TRBJ2-4; D may be TRBD1 (6 bases). The CDR3 totals 15 residues. Germline assignment: CDR1 SGDLS and CDR2 YYNGEE. Between the trimmed V and J ends, which lost 1 base and 1 base, there was a span of 9 bases. The CDR3: CASSVTGKAKNIQYF. In nucleotides, the CDR3 is TGTGCCAGCAGCGTAACAGGGAAGGCCAAAAACATTCAGTACTTC. Looking up the rest from reference TRBV9 and TRBJ2-4 gives the full variable domain: DSGVTQTPKHLITATGQRVTLRCSPRSGDLSVYWYQQSLDQGLQFLIQYYNGEERAKGNILERFSAQQFPDLHSELNLSSLELGDSALYFCASSVTGKAKNIQYFGAGTRLSVL.

The V call is TRBV12-5, the J call TRBJ2-5; D remains unclear. This CDR3 has 11 residues. V gave up 7 bases and J gave up 3 bases, with 6 bases separating them. Germline lookup yields CDR1 LGHNT and CDR2 FRNRAP. CDR3 coding DNA: TGTGCTAGTGCCGCAGAAGAGACCCAGTACTTC. Its protein is CASAAEETQYF.

The CDR3 region is CASSWSGARTQYF. CDR3 in DNA: TGTGCCAGCAGCTGGAGTGGGGCGCGGACTCAGTATTTT. The chain links TRBV5-6 to TRBJ2-3; either TRBD1 or TRBD2 may fit D (5 bases each). CDR3 length: 13 amino acids. CDR1 and CDR2 from the germline V gene are SGHDT and YYEEEE. V was clipped by 3 bases and J by 12 bases, with 17 bases between them.

The chain is built from TRBV18 and TRBJ2-7; 7 bases are a match to TRBD1. The CDR3 is 14 amino acids. V shed 1 base and J 2 bases; nucleotides not matched to a gene: 2. Germline V gene lookup returns CDR1 KGHSH and CDR2 LQKENI. The CDR3 region is CASSPLDRPYEQYF. In nucleotides, the CDR3 is TGTGCCAGCTCACCACTGGACAGGCCCTACGAGCAGTACTTC.

The chain joins TRBV4-3 to TRBJ1-2, with 7 nucleotides matching TRBD1. Germline V gene lookup returns CDR1 LGHNA and CDR2 YSLEER. The junction had 7 bases not matched to a gene; V was cut back by 4 bases and J by 5 bases. The CDR3 contains 14 residues. The CDR3 loop is CASSPGAGQYGYTF. The CDR3 DNA follows: TGCGCCAGCAGCCCAGGGGCGGGACAGTATGGCTACACCTTC.

V is TRBV7-2 and J is TRBJ1-1; 8 bases line up with TRBD1. The CDR3 runs to 16 residues. V shed 6 bases and J 4 bases; nucleotides not matched to a gene: 13. Germline V gives CDR1 SGHTA, CDR2 FQGNSA. This chain's CDR3 is CASRSQGALYSTEAFF. The CDR3 bases are TGTGCCAGCAGATCTCAGGGGGCTCTATATAGCACTGAAGCTTTCTTT.

This clone was seen more than once but under ten times. This chain links TRBV5-1 with TRBJ2-3, with TRBD1 matching 9 bases. The CDR3 is 15 amino acids. Trimming at V came to 6 bases and at J to 6 bases, leaving 11 bases not matched to a gene. Per germline, CDR1 SGHRS and CDR2 YFSETQ. In DNA, the CDR3 is TGCGCCAGCACCAGGACAGGGGCAGGGTCGGATACGCAGTATTTT. Its protein product is CASTRTGAGSDTQYF.

This clone was detected a few times. V and J are TRBV27 and TRBJ2-2; D possibly uses TRBD1 or TRBD2 (5 bases each). V gave up 7 bases and J gave up 6 bases, with 12 bases separating them. CDR3 length equals 13 residues. The germline gives CDR1 MNHEY, CDR2 SMNVEV (reference sequence). The chain's CDR3 is CASTGFGAGELFF. CDR3 nucleotide sequence: TGTGCCAGCACAGGGTTCGGGGCCGGGGAGCTGTTTTTT.

The chain couples TRBV5-1 to TRBJ2-3; D tentatively fits TRBD1 or TRBD2 (5 bases each). The CDR3 runs to 15 residues. Germline lookup yields CDR1 SGHRS and CDR2 YFSETQ. With 4 bases removed from V and 4 bases from J, the gap between germline ends came to 16 bases. The CDR3 spells CASSPEKRGPDTQYF. For the CDR3, the DNA is TGCGCCAGCAGCCCAGAAAAACGGGGCCCAGATACGCAGTATTTT.